This T cell receptor beta chain was obtained from a study of immune cell composition in non-small cell lung cancer. The CDR3 sequence is 13 residues long. Germline V gene data show CDR1 as SGHNT and CDR2 as YENEEA. Germline trimming cut 3 bases from V and 7 bases from J; bases unmatched to any gene: 6. Libraries were prepared by immunoSEQ multiplex PCR; TCRdb keeps only in-frame clonotypes and omits some of them. The table has under 4,000 clones, more than 75% seen once. The J gene is TRBJ2-7, the V gene TRBV11-3, with 7 bases aligning to TRBD1. The source is a human donor with non-small cell lung cancer. Sequences were obtained from lung tumor tissue. CDR3 in amino acids: CASSLGPDREQYF. DNA for the CDR3: TGTGCCAGCAGCTTGGGGCCGGACAGGGAGCAGTACTTC.